The subject of this entry is one T cell receptor beta chain. Its target is unknown. The sample is drawn from a study of T cells in Graves' hyperthyroidism and ophthalmopathy. Study-level results: The model predicted ophthalmopathy a median roughly six months before onset. The blood repertoire included most of the expanded thyroid clonotypes above 0.001.

TCR beta CDR3 region amplification was performed from RNA transcripts. The HTBI primer set served for first-round RT-PCR of the TCR CDR3. TCRdb processed the multiplex PCR reads anew with MiXCR; each CDR3 protein has one entry. The data hold 750,000 to 950,000 distinct CDR3 sequences, with 35% to 45% observed a single time. CDR3 length equals 11 residues. The V and J ends lost 6 bases and 10 bases respectively, with 10 bases between them. CDR1 and CDR2 (germline): MGHDK, SYGVNS. The rearrangement uses TRBV25-1 and TRBJ2-1; D is possibly TRBD1 or TRBD2 (6 bases each). The source of this sequence is a man between 18 and 29 years old with Graves' hyperthyroidism. Sequencing used blood. CDR3 loop: CASSVGGEQFF. The DNA of the CDR3 is TGTGCCAGCAGCGTAGGGGGGGAGCAGTTCTTC.